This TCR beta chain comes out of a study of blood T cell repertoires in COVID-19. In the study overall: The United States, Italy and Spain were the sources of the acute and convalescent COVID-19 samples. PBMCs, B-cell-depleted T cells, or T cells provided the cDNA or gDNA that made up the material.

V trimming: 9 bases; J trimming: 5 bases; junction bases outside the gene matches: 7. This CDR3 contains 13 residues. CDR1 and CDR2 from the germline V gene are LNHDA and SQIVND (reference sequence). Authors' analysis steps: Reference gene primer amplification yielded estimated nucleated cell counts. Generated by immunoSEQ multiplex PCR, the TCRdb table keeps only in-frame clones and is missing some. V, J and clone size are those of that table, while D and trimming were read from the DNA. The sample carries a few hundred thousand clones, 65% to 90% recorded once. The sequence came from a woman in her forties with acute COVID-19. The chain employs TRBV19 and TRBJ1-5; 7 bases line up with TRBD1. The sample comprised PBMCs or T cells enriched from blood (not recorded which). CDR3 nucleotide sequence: TGTGCCAGCAGACGAGACAGGGATCAGCCCCAGCATTTT. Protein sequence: CASRRDRDQPQHF.